This T cell receptor beta chain comes out of a study of T cell repertoires in cytomegalovirus infection. The overall study: Recently identified HLA-C-restricted CMV epitopes were used, and well-studied HLA-B-restricted CMV epitopes were used as well.

Overall study findings and caveats: CMV-specific TCR beta clonotypes restricted by HLA-C were the ones dominating the ex vivo response.

In regard to this clonotype: Antigen unknown.

TCRdb reprocessed the reads via MiXCR and lists one record per CDR3 protein. Of around 540,000 distinct CDR3 sequences listed, 30% to 40% are singletons. The specimen comprised cultured PBMCs, sampled from culture after CMV antigen stimulation. This TCR derives from a human donor in good health (CMV status not recorded). Some clones in this sample may be carry-over from other donors' samples.

The CDR3 sequence: CASSWGEGGEAFF. CDR3 nucleotide sequence: TGTGCCAGCAGCTGGGGAGAGGGTGGTGAAGCTTTCTTT. This chain joins TRBV9 and TRBJ1-1; D unresolved. CDR1 and CDR2 (germline): SGDLS, YYNGEE. V lost 4 bases and J lost 7, with 14 bases in between. The CDR3 totals 13 residues.